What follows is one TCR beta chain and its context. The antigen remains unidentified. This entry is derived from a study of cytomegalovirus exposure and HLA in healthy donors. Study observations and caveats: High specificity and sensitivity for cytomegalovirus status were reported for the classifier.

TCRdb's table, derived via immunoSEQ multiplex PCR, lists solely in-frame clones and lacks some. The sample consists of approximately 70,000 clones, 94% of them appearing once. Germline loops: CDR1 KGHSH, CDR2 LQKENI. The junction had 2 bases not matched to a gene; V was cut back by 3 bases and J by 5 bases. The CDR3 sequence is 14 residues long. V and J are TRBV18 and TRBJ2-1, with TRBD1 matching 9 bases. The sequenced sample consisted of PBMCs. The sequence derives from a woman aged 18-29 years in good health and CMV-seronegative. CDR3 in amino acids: CASSPGQGDNEQFF. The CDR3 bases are TGTGCCAGCTCACCGGGACAGGGTGACAATGAGCAGTTCTTC.